In its sample, the clone carrying this T cell receptor beta chain was seen a few times. Its matching antigen is unknown. After template switching added a universal primer site, the resulting cDNA carried unique molecular identifiers. TCRdb re-called the 5' RACE reads through MiXCR, storing one row per CDR3 protein. The table shows about 890,000 distinct CDR3 sequences, with 10% to 15% occurring only once. This sample was taken from a study of identical twins. Points from the study as a whole: With abundant cord blood beta clonotypes, insertions were fewer; memory repertoires showed no such pattern.

Each donor was a healthy Caucasian. Trimming removed 6 bases from V and 7 bases from J; junction bases left unmatched: 14. CDR1 is MNHEY and CDR2 is SMNVEV in the germline V gene (reference sequence). This CDR3 has 15 amino acids. The sample also formed part of further work on yellow fever vaccine responses in identical twins.

The chain is built from TRBV27 and TRBJ1-2, with 7 bases identical to TRBD1. The receptor was isolated from a woman aged 18 to 35 in good health. Input material: PBMCs. CDR3: CASSPLKAGGGGYTF. The CDR3 nucleotides are TGTGCCAGCAGCCCCCTTAAGGCAGGGGGGGGTGGCTACACCTTC.